The present T cell receptor (beta chain) was sequenced within a study of shared clonotypes between healthy human individuals. Germline CDR1 is SGHTA and CDR2 is FQGNSA. V dropped 5 bases and J dropped 14 bases, with 13 bases sitting between them. CDR3 size: 11 residues. As regards this clone: Antigen: not known.

The study, taken as a whole, reports: A generally larger estimated richness was seen in naive subsets than in memory subsets.

The sorted-subset replicate PCRs were given about 210 ng DNA, which is 31,000 or so T cell genomes. Source study methods: ImmunoSEQ yielded junction-only sequences lacking quality scores, so filtering differed. Profiling relied on immunoSEQ multiplex PCR, and the TCRdb table lists in-frame clones only, not all of them. V and J calls and clone size are given by that table; D and trimming were obtained from the DNA. The table lists 1,400,000 or so clones, approximately 98.5% of them singletons. Sequenced material: naive CD4+ T cells sorted from blood. Subset in this sample: CD45RA+ positively selected. The sequence came from a young man in good health. This chain links TRBV7-2 with TRBJ2-1; D remains ambiguous. CDR3 bases: TGTGCCAGCAGCCGTTTGGGGTTTGAGTTCTTC. Translation gives CASSRLGFEFF.